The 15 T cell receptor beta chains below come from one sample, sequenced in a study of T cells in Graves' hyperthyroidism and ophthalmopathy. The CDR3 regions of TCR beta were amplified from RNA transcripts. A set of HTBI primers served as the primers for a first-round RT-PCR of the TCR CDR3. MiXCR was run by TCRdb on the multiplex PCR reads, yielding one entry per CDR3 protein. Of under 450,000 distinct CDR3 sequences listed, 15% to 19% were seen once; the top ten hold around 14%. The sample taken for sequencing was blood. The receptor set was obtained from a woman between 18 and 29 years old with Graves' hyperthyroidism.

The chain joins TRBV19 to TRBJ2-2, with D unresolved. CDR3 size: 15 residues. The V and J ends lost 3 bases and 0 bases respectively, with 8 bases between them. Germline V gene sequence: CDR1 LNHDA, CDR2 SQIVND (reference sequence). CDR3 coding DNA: TGTGCCAGTAGTATTATAGGTGCGAACACCGGGGAGCTGTTTTTT. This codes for CASSIIGANTGELFF.

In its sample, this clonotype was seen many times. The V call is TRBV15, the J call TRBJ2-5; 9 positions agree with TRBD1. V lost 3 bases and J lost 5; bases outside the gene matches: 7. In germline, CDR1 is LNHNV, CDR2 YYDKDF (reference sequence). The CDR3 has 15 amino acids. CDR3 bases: TGTGCCACCAGCAGGCCCGGGACAGGGTCCGAGACCCAGTACTTC. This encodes CATSRPGTGSETQYF.

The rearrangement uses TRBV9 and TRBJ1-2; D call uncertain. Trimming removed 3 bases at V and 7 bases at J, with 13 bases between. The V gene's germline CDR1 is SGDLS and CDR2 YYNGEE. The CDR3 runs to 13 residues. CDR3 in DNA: TGTGCCAGCAGCGCCCAGGTTTCTAGTGGCTACACCTTC. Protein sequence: CASSAQVSSGYTF.

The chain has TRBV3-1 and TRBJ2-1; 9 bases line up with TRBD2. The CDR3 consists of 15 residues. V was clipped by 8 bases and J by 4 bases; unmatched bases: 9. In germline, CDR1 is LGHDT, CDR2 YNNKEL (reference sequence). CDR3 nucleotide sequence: TGTGCCAGCGAACACCAGAGCGGGAGGTACAATGAGCAGTTCTTC. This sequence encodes CASEHQSGRYNEQFF.

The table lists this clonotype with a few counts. This CDR3 reads CSARDLLSVGFGGPQHF. In DNA, the CDR3 is TGCAGTGCTAGAGATCTATTGTCGGTAGGGTTCGGAGGGCCCCAGCATTTT. The chain is built from TRBV20-1 and TRBJ1-5; D is undetermined. Trimming pared 0 bases from V and 9 bases from J, leaving 24 bases between. Per germline, CDR1 DFQATT and CDR2 SNEGSKA (reference sequence). This CDR3 has 17 residues.

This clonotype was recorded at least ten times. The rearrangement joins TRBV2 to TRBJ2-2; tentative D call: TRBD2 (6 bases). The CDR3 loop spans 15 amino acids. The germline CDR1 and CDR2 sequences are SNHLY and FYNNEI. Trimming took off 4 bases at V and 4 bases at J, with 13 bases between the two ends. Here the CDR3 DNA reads TGTGCCAGCAGTGTCCGCGGGACGGGCACCGGGGAGCTGTTTTTT. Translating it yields CASSVRGTGTGELFF.

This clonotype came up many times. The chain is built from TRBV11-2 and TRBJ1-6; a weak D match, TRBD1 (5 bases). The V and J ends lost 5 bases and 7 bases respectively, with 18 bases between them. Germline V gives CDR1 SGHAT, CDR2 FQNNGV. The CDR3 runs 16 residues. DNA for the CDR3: TGTGCCAGCAGCCCCCGGGCGGTGGGGGGGAATTCACCCCTCCACTTT. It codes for CASSPRAVGGNSPLHF.

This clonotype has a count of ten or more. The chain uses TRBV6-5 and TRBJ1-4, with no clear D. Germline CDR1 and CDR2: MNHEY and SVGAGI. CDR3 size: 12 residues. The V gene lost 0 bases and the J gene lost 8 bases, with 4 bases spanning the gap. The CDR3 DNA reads TGTGCCAGCAGTTACTCCGGAGAAAAACTGTTTTTT. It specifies CASSYSGEKLFF.

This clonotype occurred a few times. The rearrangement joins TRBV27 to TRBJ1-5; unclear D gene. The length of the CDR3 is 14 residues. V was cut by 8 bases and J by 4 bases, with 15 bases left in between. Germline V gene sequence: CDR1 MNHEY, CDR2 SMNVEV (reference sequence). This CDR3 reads CASRRREANQPQHF. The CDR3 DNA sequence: TGTGCCAGCCGGAGGAGGGAAGCTAATCAGCCCCAGCATTTT.

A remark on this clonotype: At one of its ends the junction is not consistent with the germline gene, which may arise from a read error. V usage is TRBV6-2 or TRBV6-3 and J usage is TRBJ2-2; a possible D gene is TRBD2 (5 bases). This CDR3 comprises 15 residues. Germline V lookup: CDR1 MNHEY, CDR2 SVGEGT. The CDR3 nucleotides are TGTGCCAGCAGCCCCTCGGCAAAATACACCGGGGAGCTGTCTTTT. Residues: CASSPSAKYTGELSF.

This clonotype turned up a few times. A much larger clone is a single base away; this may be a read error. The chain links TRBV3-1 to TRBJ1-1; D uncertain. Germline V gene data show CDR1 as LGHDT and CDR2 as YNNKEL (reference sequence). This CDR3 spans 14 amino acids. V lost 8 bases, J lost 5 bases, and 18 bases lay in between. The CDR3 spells CASGPSLGRTEAFF. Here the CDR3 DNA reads TGTGCCAGCGGCCCATCCCTAGGTCGTACTGAAGCTTTCTTT. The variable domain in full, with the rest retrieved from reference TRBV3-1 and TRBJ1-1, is DTAVSQTPKYLVTQMGNDKSIKCEQNLGHDTMYWYKQDSKKFLKIMFSYNNKELIINETVPNRFSPKSPDKAHLNLHINSLELGDSAVYFCASGPSLGRTEAFFGQGTRLTVV.

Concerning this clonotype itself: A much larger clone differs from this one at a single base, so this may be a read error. The CDR3 nucleotides read TGTGCCAGCAGCTTTAAAGGGGGGTCCTACAATGGGCAGTTCTTC. It encodes CASSFKGGSYNGQFF. The chain employs TRBV7-2 and TRBJ2-1; either TRBD1 or TRBD2 may supply D (6 bases each). Germline loops: CDR1 SGHTA, CDR2 FQGNSA. The CDR3 spans 15 residues.

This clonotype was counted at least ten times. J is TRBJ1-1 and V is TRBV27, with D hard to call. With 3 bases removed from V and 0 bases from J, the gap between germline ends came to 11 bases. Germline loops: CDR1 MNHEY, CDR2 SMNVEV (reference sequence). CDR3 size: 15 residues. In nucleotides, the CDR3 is TGTGCCAGCAGTTTGAGTCTTTATATGAACACTGAAGCTTTCTTT. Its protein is CASSLSLYMNTEAFF.

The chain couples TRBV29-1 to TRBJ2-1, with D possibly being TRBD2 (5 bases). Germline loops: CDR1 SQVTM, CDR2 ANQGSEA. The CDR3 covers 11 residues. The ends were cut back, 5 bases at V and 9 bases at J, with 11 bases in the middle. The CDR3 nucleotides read TGCAGCGTTCCCGGACTTACTGAGCAGTTCTTC. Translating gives CSVPGLTEQFF.

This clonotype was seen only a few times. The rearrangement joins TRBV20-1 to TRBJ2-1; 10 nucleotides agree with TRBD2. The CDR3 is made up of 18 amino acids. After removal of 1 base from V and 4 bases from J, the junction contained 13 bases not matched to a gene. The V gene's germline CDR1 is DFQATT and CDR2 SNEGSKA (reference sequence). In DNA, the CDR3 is TGCAGTGCTAGAGGCCTATTACTAGCGGGAAAAATGTACAATGAGCAGTTCTTC. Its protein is CSARGLLLAGKMYNEQFF.